The T cell receptor (beta chain) under discussion was sequenced for a study of T cells in Graves' hyperthyroidism and ophthalmopathy. In this sample, this clonotype turned up many times. RNA transcripts were the template for amplifying TCR beta CDR3 regions. The HTBI primer set drove a first-round RT-PCR of the TCR CDR3. TCRdb reprocessed the multiplex PCR reads with MiXCR, giving one entry per CDR3 protein. The data show around 600,000 distinct CDR3 sequences, more than 12% seen once. The CDR3 runs to 13 residues. Per germline, CDR1 SGHKS and CDR2 YYEKEE (reference sequence). V trimming: 5 bases; J trimming: 5 bases; junction bases outside the gene matches: 6.

The rearrangement uses TRBV5-5 and TRBJ2-5, with 7 bases identical to TRBD2. Source material: blood. The origin of this receptor is a woman aged 50 to 60 with Graves' ophthalmopathy. The CDR3 sequence is CASRLAGVETQYF. The CDR3 nucleotides are TGTGCCAGCAGACTCGCGGGAGTTGAGACCCAGTACTTC. Variable domain in full (rest from reference TRBV5-5 and TRBJ2-5): DAGVTQSPTHLIKTRGQQVTLRCSPISGHKSVSWYQQVLGQGPQFIFQYYEKEERGRGNFPDRFSARQFPNYSSELNVNALLLGDSALYLCASRLAGVETQYFGPGTRLLVL.